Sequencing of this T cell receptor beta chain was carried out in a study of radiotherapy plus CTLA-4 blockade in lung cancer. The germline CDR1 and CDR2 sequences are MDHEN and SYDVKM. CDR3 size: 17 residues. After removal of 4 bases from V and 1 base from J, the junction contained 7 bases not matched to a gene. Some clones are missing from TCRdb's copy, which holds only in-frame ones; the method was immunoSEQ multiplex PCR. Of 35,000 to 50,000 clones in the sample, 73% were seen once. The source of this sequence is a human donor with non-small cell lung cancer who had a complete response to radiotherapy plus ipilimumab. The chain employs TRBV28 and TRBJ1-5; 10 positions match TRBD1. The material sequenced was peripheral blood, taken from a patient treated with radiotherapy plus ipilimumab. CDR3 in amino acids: CASSWDRGGVSNQPQHF. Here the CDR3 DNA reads TGTGCCAGCAGTTGGGACAGGGGCGGTGTAAGCAATCAGCCCCAGCATTTT.